Shown below are 9 T cell receptor beta chains from a single sample sequenced in a study of radiotherapy plus CTLA-4 blockade in lung cancer. The method was immunoSEQ multiplex PCR; TCRdb's version includes in-frame clones alone and lacks a portion of them. Of more than 90,000 clones in the sample, roughly four fifths were seen once. This sample comprised peripheral blood, obtained from a patient treated with radiotherapy plus ipilimumab. These receptors were obtained from a human donor with non-small cell lung cancer that progressed on radiotherapy plus ipilimumab.

J is TRBJ2-1 and V is TRBV7-6; TRBD2 matches at 10 bases. Trimming cost V 4 bases and J 4 bases; bases outside gene matches: 10. From germline, CDR1 is SGHVS and CDR2 FNYEAQ. The CDR3 consists of 17 residues. For the CDR3, the DNA is TGTGCCAGCAGCTCCTTAGGGGGGACTAGCGCTTACAATGAGCAGTTCTTC. Translation gives CASSSLGGTSAYNEQFF.

The chain employs TRBV30 and TRBJ1-1, with D uncertain. In germline, CDR1 is GTSNPN, CDR2 SVGIG (reference sequence). Trimming removed 8 bases at V and 0 bases at J, with 13 bases between. The CDR3 consists of 13 residues. The CDR3 region is CAGNFILNTEAFF. The CDR3, as DNA: TGTGCCGGCAATTTCATCCTGAACACTGAAGCTTTCTTT. The complete variable domain, with remaining parts taken from reference TRBV30 and TRBJ1-1, reads SQTIHQWPATLVQPVGSPLSLECTVEGTSNPNLYWYRQAAGRGLQLLFYSVGIGQISSEVPQNLSASRPQDRQFILSSKKLLLSDSGFYLCAGNFILNTEAFFGQGTRLTVV.

V gene TRBV5-6 combines with J gene TRBJ2-2; D is perhaps TRBD2 (6 bases). This CDR3 has 15 residues. Germline V gene data show CDR1 as SGHDT and CDR2 as YYEEEE. Trimming cost V 3 bases and J 7 bases, with 16 bases left between them. The CDR3 bases are TGTGCCAGCAGCTGGGTTACGGGAGCGGACGGGGAGCTGTTTTTT. Translating it yields CASSWVTGADGELFF. Full variable domain (remainder filled in from reference TRBV5-6 and TRBJ2-2): DAGVTQSPTHLIKTRGQQVTLRCSPKSGHDTVSWYQQALGQGPQFIFQYYEEEERQRGNFPDRFSGHQFPNYSSELNVNALLLGDSALYLCASSWVTGADGELFFGEGSRLTVL.

This clone has a single count. Here the CDR3 reads CASSWGLAGATSYEQYF. For the CDR3, the DNA is TGCGCCAGCAGCTGGGGACTAGCGGGAGCTACCTCCTACGAGCAGTACTTC. The chain links TRBV5-1 to TRBJ2-7, with 14 bases that match TRBD2. V shed 3 bases and J 0 bases; nucleotides not matched to a gene: 5. The CDR3 has 17 residues. Germline assignment: CDR1 SGHRS and CDR2 YFSETQ.

The rearrangement links TRBV19 to TRBJ2-7, with D tentatively TRBD2 (6 bases). The length of the CDR3 is 13 residues. Between the trimmed V and J ends, which lost 5 bases and 3 bases, there was a span of 11 bases. CDR1 is LNHDA and CDR2 is SQIVND in the germline V gene (reference sequence). CDR3 loop: CASSSGLDYEQYF. The DNA of the CDR3 is TGTGCCAGTAGTTCGGGACTCGACTACGAGCAGTACTTC.

A few counts support this clone. This rearrangement joins TRBV7-9 to TRBJ2-7, with D perhaps TRBD2 (5 bases). This CDR3 has 14 residues. Germline V lookup: CDR1 SEHNR, CDR2 FQNEAQ (reference sequence). V gave up 0 bases and J gave up 2 bases, with 8 bases separating them. CDR3 residues: CASSLASAPYEQYF. For the CDR3, the DNA is TGTGCCAGCAGCTTAGCTAGCGCTCCCTACGAGCAGTACTTC.

In its sample, this clone was seen a few times. V gene TRBV30 combines with J gene TRBJ1-4, with unresolved D. Germline-derived CDR1 and CDR2 are GTSNPN and SVGIG (reference sequence). The CDR3 has 13 residues. The ends were cut back, 4 bases at V and 5 bases at J, with 11 bases in the middle. The CDR3 DNA reads TGTGCCTGGAATCGGGCAGTAAATGAAAAACTGTTTTTT. Amino acid sequence: CAWNRAVNEKLFF.

This chain uses TRBV11-1 with TRBJ2-1; 15 bases are shared with TRBD2. Germline CDR1 is SGHAT and CDR2 is FQDESV (reference sequence). The junction had 7 bases not matched to a gene; V was cut back by 5 bases and J by 5 bases. The CDR3 is made up of 17 amino acids. CDR3 amino acids: CASSTGLAGGWNNEQFF. DNA for the CDR3: TGTGCCAGCAGCACCGGACTAGCGGGAGGGTGGAACAATGAGCAGTTCTTC.

This clone was counted only a few times. The gene calls are TRBV27 and TRBJ1-1, with D maybe TRBD1 (5 bases). Per the germline V gene, CDR1 is MNHEY and CDR2 is SMNVEV (reference sequence). Trimming cost V 6 bases and J 3 bases, with 14 bases left between them. This CDR3 contains 14 residues. CDR3 DNA: TGTGCCAGCAGCCCCGGGGACCGTTACACTGAAGCTTTCTTT. Protein sequence: CASSPGDRYTEAFF.